The next 26 T cell receptor beta chains were all read from a single sample in a study of blood T cell repertoires in COVID-19. Assay used: immunoSEQ multiplex PCR; TCRdb lists only in-frame clones, some missing. This sample has roughly 100,000 clones; about two thirds occur once, and the top ten carry roughly 0.9%. The material sequenced was peripheral blood. These receptors came from a human donor with acute or convalescent COVID-19. The donor label of this sample is uncertain.

The rearrangement joins TRBV11-2 to TRBJ2-1; 10 positions agree with TRBD2. Germline trimming cut 2 bases from V and 15 bases from J; bases unmatched to any gene: 13. The CDR3 is 15 residues long. The germline gives CDR1 SGHAT, CDR2 FQNNGV. This CDR3 is CASSLYLAGGPQPFF. CDR3 coding DNA: TGTGCCAGCAGCTTATACTTAGCGGGGGGACCCCAGCCGTTCTTC.

The chain combines TRBV3-1 (or the pseudogene TRBV3-2) with TRBJ1-3, with TRBD1 matching over 7 bases. The CDR3 contains 15 residues. CDR1 and CDR2 (germline): LGHDT, YNNKEL (reference sequence). The junction had 5 bases not matched to a gene; V was cut back by 5 bases and J by 1 base. CDR3 DNA: TGTGCCAGCAGCATACGGACAGGATCTGGAAACACCATATATTTT. This translates into CASSIRTGSGNTIYF.

The rearrangement links TRBV7-6 to TRBJ1-4; 8 positions match TRBD1. This CDR3 comprises 15 residues. CDR1 and CDR2 from the germline V gene are SGHVS and FNYEAQ. J gave up 4 bases and V 5 bases, and 6 bases lay outside the gene matches. CDR3 sequence (DNA): TGTGCCAGCAGCCTGCGGACAGGGTTTAATGAAAAACTGTTTTTT. Translating gives CASSLRTGFNEKLFF.

The V and J genes are TRBV5-1 and TRBJ1-1, with 8 nucleotides matching TRBD1. V shed 4 bases, J shed 1 base, and the junction held 9 bases outside the gene matches. The CDR3 loop spans 16 amino acids. Germline V CDR1 and CDR2: SGHRS, YFSETQ. The chain's CDR3 is CASSLLPTGENTEAFF. The CDR3 bases are TGCGCCAGCAGCCTATTACCGACAGGGGAGAACACTGAAGCTTTCTTT.

The chain is built from TRBV5-1 and TRBJ1-2; the D is unclear. V was pared by 4 bases and J by 4 bases, with 14 bases between. The CDR3 has 14 residues. From germline, CDR1 is SGHRS and CDR2 YFSETQ. The CDR3 nucleotides are TGCGCCAGCAGCCTATCAGCGAGGAGCTATGGCTACACCTTC. Its translation: CASSLSARSYGYTF.

In its sample, this clone was seen a few times. The CDR3 loop is CASSSNVGKETQYF. The CDR3, as DNA: TGTGCCAGCAGCTCAAACGTCGGGAAAGAGACCCAGTACTTC. The chain is built from TRBV7-7 and TRBJ2-5, with D perhaps TRBD2 (5 bases). Trimming cost V 4 bases and J 3 bases, with 12 bases left between them. This CDR3 region has 14 residues. Looked up from germline, CDR1 is SSHAT and CDR2 is FNYEAQ (reference sequence). The variable domain in full, completed from reference TRBV7-7 and TRBJ2-5, reads GAGVSQSPRYKVTKRGQDVTLRCDPISSHATLYWYQQALGQGPEFLTYFNYEAQPDKSGLPSDRFSAERPEGSISTLTIQRTEQRDSAMYRCASSSNVGKETQYFGPGTRLLVL.

This chain connects TRBV6-6 to TRBJ2-2; 8 nucleotides line up with TRBD1. V lost 4 bases to trimming and J lost 2 bases; unmatched junction nucleotides: 0. Germline CDR1 reads MNHNY; CDR2 reads SVGAGI (reference sequence). The CDR3 consists of 14 residues. The CDR3 loop reads CASSSGGNTGELFF. The CDR3 DNA is TGTGCCAGCAGTTCAGGGGGCAACACCGGGGAGCTGTTTTTT.

This chain links TRBV6-5 with TRBJ2-5; 10 nucleotides align to TRBD1. Germline V gene data show CDR1 as MNHEY and CDR2 as SVGAGI. There are 15 residues in the CDR3. Trimming removed 7 bases from V and 5 bases from J; junction bases left unmatched: 10. The CDR3, as DNA: TGTGCCAGCAACCCCGGGACAGGGGCCGTGGAGACCCAGTACTTC. Translation: CASNPGTGAVETQYF.

This chain links TRBV7-8 with TRBJ1-1; D possibly corresponds to TRBD1 (6 bases). In germline, CDR1 is SGHVS, CDR2 FQNEAQ. The CDR3 is 15 residues long. Trimming removed 2 bases from V and 4 bases from J, with 14 bases in between. The CDR3 protein is CASSLTVKGGTEAFF. The CDR3 bases are TGTGCCAGCAGCTTAACCGTTAAAGGGGGCACTGAAGCTTTCTTT.

The V and J genes are TRBV5-1 and TRBJ2-5; 7 bases line up with TRBD1. The CDR3 sequence is 16 residues long. Looked up from germline, CDR1 is SGHRS and CDR2 is YFSETQ. V dropped 4 bases and J dropped 1; count of bases not matched to a gene: 10. As DNA, the CDR3 is TGCGCCAGCAGCCGCACGGGACAGCGAGGCCAAGAGACCCAGTACTTC. This codes for CASSRTGQRGQETQYF. Variable domain in full (rest from reference TRBV5-1 and TRBJ2-5): KAGVTQTPRYLIKTRGQQVTLSCSPISGHRSVSWYQQTPGQGLQFLFEYFSETQRNKGNFPGRFSGRQFSNSRSEMNVSTLELGDSALYLCASSRTGQRGQETQYFGPGTRLLVL.

This chain connects TRBV29-1 to TRBJ2-7; a weak D match, TRBD2 (5 bases). The CDR3 consists of 15 residues. Looked up from germline, CDR1 is SQVTM and CDR2 is ANQGSEA. V lost 7 bases, J lost 0 bases, and 19 bases lay in between. The CDR3 sequence is CSGPSFRDISYEQYV. CDR3 nucleotide sequence: TGCAGCGGCCCGAGCTTCCGGGATATCTCCTACGAGCAGTACGTC.

The rearrangement joins TRBV7-8 to TRBJ2-5; D is ambiguous. The CDR3 length is 11 residues. The V end lost 4 bases, the J end lost 2 bases, and 2 bases lay between the germline ends. Germline CDR1 reads SGHVS; CDR2 reads FQNEAQ. The CDR3 reads CASSSQETQYF. The DNA of the CDR3 is TGTGCCAGCAGCTCTCAAGAGACCCAGTACTTC.

This clone was counted only a few times. V is TRBV6-2 or TRBV6-3 and J is TRBJ1-6; TRBD1 matches at 8 bases. Germline V gene data show CDR1 as MNHEY and CDR2 as SVGEGT. CDR3 length: 18 amino acids. With 6 bases clipped from V and 2 bases from J, the junction kept 12 bases outside the gene matches. The chain's CDR3 is CASSRTGIVWTYNSPLHF. CDR3 DNA: TGTGCCAGCAGCCGGACAGGGATCGTCTGGACCTATAATTCACCCCTCCACTTT.

This chain uses TRBV7-2 with TRBJ1-5; D gene ambiguous. Per germline, CDR1 SGHTA and CDR2 FQGNSA. V was shortened by 3 bases and J by 0 bases, with 9 bases between the two germline ends. This CDR3 contains 15 residues. This CDR3 reads CASSLGEYSNQPQHF. CDR3 coding DNA: TGTGCCAGCAGCTTGGGAGAATATAGCAATCAGCCCCAGCATTTT.

This clone was counted a few times. The chain links TRBV4-2 to TRBJ2-7; D unresolved. CDR1 is LGHNA and CDR2 is YNFKEQ in the germline V gene. With 1 base removed from V and 2 bases from J, the gap between germline ends came to 12 bases. The CDR3 is 15 residues long. The CDR3 spells CASSQVTTDTYEQYF. The CDR3 DNA reads as TGTGCCAGCAGCCAAGTCACTACGGATACCTACGAGCAGTACTTC.

In its sample, this clone was seen a few times. Other nucleotide sequences from this sample produce the same CDR3. The chain recombines TRBV27 with TRBJ2-2; TRBD1 matches at 8 bases. The CDR3 contains 13 residues. Trimming at V came to 5 bases and at J to 5 bases, leaving 1 base not matched to a gene. Germline values: CDR1 MNHEY, CDR2 SMNVEV (reference sequence). In nucleotides, the CDR3 is TGTGCCAGCAGTGACAGGGGAACCGGGGAGCTGTTTTTT. Translating gives CASSDRGTGELFF.

This chain connects TRBV27 to TRBJ2-2; 7 nucleotides match TRBD2. The J segment lost 0 bases and the V segment lost 1 base, leaving 2 bases of the junction unmatched. The CDR3 length is 16 residues. The germline V gene encodes CDR1 MNHEY and CDR2 SMNVEV (reference sequence). The CDR3 bases are TGTGCCAGCAGTTTATACGGGGGGACGAACACCGGGGAGCTGTTTTTT. Translated, it gives CASSLYGGTNTGELFF.

The genes are TRBV7-8 and TRBJ2-1; possibly TRBD2 for D (5 bases). Trimming shortened V by 4 bases and J by 10 bases, and 11 bases separated the two germline ends. Germline V gives CDR1 SGHVS, CDR2 FQNEAQ. The CDR3 extends over 12 amino acids. The CDR3, as DNA: TGTGCCAGCAGCTCCGGACTGTCGGAGCAGTTCTTC. Protein: CASSSGLSEQFF.

This chain joins TRBV7-8 and TRBJ2-1; D unclear. V was shortened by 1 base and J by 5 bases, with 9 bases between the two germline ends. The V gene's germline CDR1 is SGHVS and CDR2 FQNEAQ. The CDR3 runs 14 residues. CDR3 sequence (DNA): TGTGCCAGCAGCTTAGTGGTTGGAGACAATGAGCAGTTCTTC. Protein product: CASSLVVGDNEQFF.

Regarding this clone: Other DNA sequences within the sample encode an identical CDR3. The chain combines TRBV19 with TRBJ2-5, with a tentative D call TRBD2 (6 bases). Trimming took off 7 bases at V and 5 bases at J, with 11 bases between the two ends. The CDR3 contains 12 residues. From germline, CDR1 is LNHDA and CDR2 SQIVND (reference sequence). CDR3 bases: TGTGCCAGTACTTCTGGAGGGGAGACCCAGTACTTC. Its translation is CASTSGGETQYF. Full variable domain (rest looked up from reference TRBV19 and TRBJ2-5): DGGITQSPKYLFRKEGQNVTLSCEQNLNHDAMYWYRQDPGQGLRLIYYSQIVNDFQKGDIAEGYSVSREKKESFPLTVTSAQKNPTAFYLCASTSGGETQYFGPGTRLLVL.

CDR3 bases: TGTGCCAGCAGCCTTTCCTACGAGCAGTACGTC. It yields the protein CASSLSYEQYV. The J gene is TRBJ2-7, the V gene TRBV2; unclear D gene. Germline assignment: CDR1 SNHLY and CDR2 FYNNEI. V lost 6 bases and J lost 1, with 4 bases in between. The CDR3 extends over 11 amino acids.

The V gene is TRBV5-8, the J gene TRBJ2-3; perhaps TRBD2 as D (5 bases). Trimming removed 1 base from V and 1 base from J, with 10 bases in between. The CDR3 extends over 15 amino acids. Germline CDR1 SGHTS, CDR2 YDEGEE. CDR3 in amino acids: CASSLRGIGTDTQYF. CDR3 DNA sequence: TGTGCCAGCAGCTTGCGAGGGATTGGCACAGATACGCAGTATTTT.

The CDR3 loop is CASSVGRQTGATNEKLFF. In nucleotides, the CDR3 is TGTGCCAGCAGCGTAGGACGACAGACAGGTGCAACTAATGAAAAACTGTTTTTT. The rearrangement uses TRBV9 and TRBJ1-4; the D gene is possibly TRBD1 (6 bases). The V gene's germline CDR1 is SGDLS and CDR2 YYNGEE. CDR3 length: 18 amino acids. Trimming removed 0 bases at V and 0 bases at J, with 15 bases between.

The rearrangement links TRBV5-8 to TRBJ1-2; 12 nucleotides agree with TRBD1. Germline V gene lookup returns CDR1 SGHTS and CDR2 YDEGEE. This CDR3 spans 15 amino acids. V trimming: 4 bases; J trimming: 8 bases; junction bases outside the gene matches: 9. The CDR3 spells CASSPGTGGGIGYTF. In nucleotides, the CDR3 is TGTGCCAGCAGCCCCGGGACAGGGGGCGGAATAGGCTACACCTTC. Full variable domain (remainder filled in from reference TRBV5-8 and TRBJ1-2): EAGVTQSPTHLIKTRGQQATLRCSPISGHTSVYWYQQALGLGLQFLLWYDEGEERNRGNFPPRFSGRQFPNYSSELNVNALELEDSALYLCASSPGTGGGIGYTFGSGTRLTVV.

This clone was found a few times. The CDR3 nucleotides read TGTGCCAGCAGTTACTTAGATCAAGAGACCCAGTACTTC. This gives the protein CASSYLDQETQYF. The chain joins TRBV6-6 to TRBJ2-5; D is unclear. The CDR3 extends over 13 amino acids. Trimming shortened V by 1 base and J by 2 bases, and 5 bases separated the two germline ends. CDR1 and CDR2 from the germline V gene are MNHNY and SVGAGI (reference sequence).

This clone was seen only a few times. The chain employs TRBV27 and TRBJ2-3; 11 bases align to TRBD1. This CDR3 contains 18 residues. Germline trimming cut 5 bases from V and 4 bases from J; bases unmatched to any gene: 14. The V gene's germline CDR1 is MNHEY and CDR2 SMNVEV (reference sequence). The CDR3 nucleotides are TGTGCCAGCAGTCCCACCTTTGGACAGGGGGCCTACGCAGATACGCAGTATTTT. Amino acid sequence: CASSPTFGQGAYADTQYF.